Listed below are T cell receptor beta chains from one sample, sequenced in a study of shared clonotypes between healthy human individuals. Assay: immunoSEQ multiplex PCR; the TCRdb copy retains only in-frame clones and omits some. The sample contains 2,500,000 or so clones, around nine tenths of which appear only once. The sample consisted of naive CD4+ T cells sorted from blood. The source is a young man in good health. The CDR3 runs from the conserved cysteine through the conserved F or W. The D gene is left open where the match is weak. Clone size appears in some rows only: once, few, many, or a class for an expanded clone.

abundance,v_gene,d_gene,j_gene,CDR3aa,CDR3nt
NA,TRBV30,NA,TRBJ1-4,CAWSAGGTSSNEKLFF,TGTGCCTGGAGTGCCGGAGGGACATCTTCTAATGAAAAACTGTTTTTT
NA,TRBV7-7,NA,TRBJ2-2,CASSGGQPTGELFF,TGTGCTAGCAGCGGGGGACAGCCCACCGGGGAGCTGTTTTTT
NA,TRBV7-2,NA,TRBJ2-7,CASSLTGSMSSYEQYF,TGTGCCAGCAGCTTAACAGGATCGATGAGCTCCTACGAGCAGTACTTC
NA,TRBV6-4,NA,TRBJ2-7,CASRWRETYEQYF,TGTGCCAGCAGGTGGAGGGAGACCTACGAGCAGTACTTC
NA,TRBV5-1,NA,TRBJ2-7,CASREIYEQYF,TGCGCCAGCAGGGAGATCTACGAGCAGTACTTC
NA,TRBV6-5,NA,TRBJ2-5,CASTDSSRRWETQYF,TGTGCCAGCACCGACAGTAGCAGGAGATGGGAGACCCAGTACTTC
NA,TRBV6-6,NA,TRBJ2-3,CASSPVTTGADTQYF,TGTGCCAGCAGTCCCGTAACCACAGGCGCAGATACGCAGTATTTT
NA,TRBV27,TRBD2,TRBJ2-5,CASSMTSGGGTQYF,TGTGCCAGCAGTATGACTAGCGGGGGGGGGACCCAGTACTTC
NA,TRBV27,TRBD1,TRBJ1-5,CASSTDRAHSNQPQHF,TGTGCCAGCAGCACGGACAGGGCCCATAGCAATCAGCCCCAGCATTTT
NA,TRBV6-5,NA,TRBJ1-1,CASSYRDNTEAFF,TGTGCCAGCAGTTATCGGGACAACACTGAAGCTTTCTTT
NA,TRBV7-2,TRBD2,TRBJ2-5,CASSFVASGRNQETQYF,TGTGCCAGCAGCTTCGTGGCGAGCGGGAGGAACCAAGAGACCCAGTACTTC
NA,TRBV6-6,TRBD2,TRBJ2-3,CATAGVAGGPADTQYF,TGTGCCACCGCGGGGGTAGCGGGGGGGCCAGCAGATACGCAGTATTTT
once,TRBV11-3,NA,TRBJ1-1,CASSLGGAHTEAFF,TGTGCCAGCAGCTTAGGAGGGGCCCACACTGAAGCTTTCTTT
NA,TRBV18,NA,TRBJ2-1,CASSPPGDSQIF,TGTGCCAGCTCACCACCGGGAGACTCCCAAATCTTC
NA,TRBV5-5,NA,TRBJ2-5,CASSSPWGIPGETQYF,TGTGCCAGCAGCTCCCCTTGGGGAATCCCGGGGGAGACCCAGTACTTC
once,TRBV30,NA,TRBJ1-1,CAWSVGTGRTEAFF,TGTGCCTGGAGTGTGGGTACAGGGCGGACTGAAGCTTTCTTT
NA,TRBV6-1,NA,TRBJ2-7,CASSEAGEYEQYF,TGTGCCAGCAGTGAGGCAGGGGAATACGAGCAGTACTTC
once,TRBV5-4,NA,TRBJ1-4,CASSLGLDEKLFF,TGTGCCAGCAGCTTGGGGCTCGATGAAAAACTGTTTTTT
NA,TRBV28,TRBD1,TRBJ2-7,CASSFRGLSYEQYF,TGTGCCAGCAGTTTCAGGGGGCTATCCTACGAGCAGTACTTC
NA,TRBV5-1,NA,TRBJ1-6,CASRAGTGNSPLHF,TGCGCCAGCAGAGCCGGGACTGGCAATTCACCCCTCCACTTT
NA,TRBV29-1,NA,TRBJ2-7,CSVVPGLPTYEQYF,TGCAGCGTTGTCCCGGGACTGCCGACCTACGAGCAGTACTTC
NA,TRBV9,TRBD1,TRBJ1-4,CASSPQTGLEYATNEKLFF,TGTGCCAGCAGCCCCCAGACAGGGTTGGAGTATGCAACTAATGAAAAACTGTTTTTT
NA,TRBV6-5,TRBD1,TRBJ2-7,CASSGRDRFYEQYF,TGTGCCAGCAGTGGCCGGGACAGGTTTTACGAGCAGTACTTC
NA,TRBV19,TRBD2,TRBJ2-1,CASSIASGRPLGEQFF,TGTGCCAGTAGTATAGCTAGCGGGAGGCCCCTGGGGGAGCAGTTCTTC
NA,TRBV5-1,NA,TRBJ2-1,CASSLKGVGNEQFF,TGCGCCAGCAGCTTGAAAGGGGTGGGGAATGAGCAGTTCTTC
NA,TRBV18,NA,TRBJ2-3,CASSPLTGLGTDTQYF,TGTGCCAGCTCACCCCTAACAGGCCTGGGGACAGATACGCAGTATTTT
NA,TRBV6-5,NA,TRBJ2-6,CASSYSDASGANVLTF,TGTGCCAGCAGTTACTCGGACGCGTCTGGGGCCAACGTCCTGACTTTC
NA,TRBV12-5,NA,TRBJ1-4,CASGVGLSLATNEKLFF,TGTGCTAGTGGTGTGGGACTCAGCCTTGCAACTAATGAAAAACTGTTTTTT
NA,TRBV5-1,NA,TRBJ2-1,CASKPGESSYNEQFF,TGCGCCAGCAAGCCGGGGGAGAGCTCCTACAATGAGCAGTTCTTC
NA,TRBV21-1,NA,TRBJ1-5,CASSSKTLGQGCNQPQHF,TGTGCCAGCAGCTCGAAAACCTTGGGACAGGGATGCAATCAGCCCCAGCATTTT
NA,TRBV10-3,TRBD2,TRBJ2-2,CAISGTSGRAGTGELFF,TGTGCCATCAGCGGGACTAGCGGGAGGGCGGGGACCGGGGAGCTGTTTTTT
NA,TRBV5-6,TRBD1,TRBJ2-5,CASSPIAGTGLGETQYF,TGTGCCAGCAGCCCAATCGCCGGGACAGGGTTGGGAGAGACCCAGTACTTC
once,TRBV19,NA,TRBJ1-2,CASSIGGAYNYGYTF,TGTGCCAGTAGTATTGGAGGGGCCTATAACTATGGCTACACCTTC
NA,TRBV6-1,NA,TRBJ2-3,CASSEEGSLSTDTQYF,TGTGCCAGCAGTGAAGAAGGGAGTTTGAGCACAGATACGCAGTATTTT
NA,TRBV12-5,TRBD1,TRBJ1-4,CASGPDRGNNEKLFF,TGTGCTAGTGGTCCGGACAGGGGCAACAATGAAAAACTGTTTTTT
NA,TRBV7-8,NA,TRBJ2-3,CASSFYGTDTQYF,TGTGCCAGCAGCTTCTATGGCACAGATACGCAGTATTTT
NA,TRBV6-5,TRBD1,TRBJ1-1,CASSYRQGLNTEAFF,TGTGCCAGCAGTTACCGACAGGGGTTGAACACTGAAGCTTTCTTT
few,TRBV19,NA,TRBJ1-5,CASSAYEGYSNQPQHF,TGTGCCAGTTCAGCCTACGAGGGGTATAGCAATCAGCCCCAGCATTTT
NA,TRBV7-2,NA,TRBJ2-3,CASSLAGRPDTQYF,TGTGCCAGCAGCTTAGCGGGCCGCCCAGATACGCAGTATTTT
NA,TRBV21-1,NA,TRBJ2-4,CASSINSGRGRAKNIQYF,TGTGCCAGCAGCATAAATAGCGGGAGGGGTAGGGCCAAAAACATTCAGTACTTC
NA,TRBV7-9,TRBD2,TRBJ2-3,CASSLGASGSADTQYF,TGTGCCAGCAGCTTAGGGGCTAGCGGGAGCGCAGATACGCAGTATTTT
once,TRBV7-8,NA,TRBJ1-1,CASSPQGMNTEAFF,TGTGCCAGCAGCCCACAGGGCATGAACACTGAAGCTTTCTTT
NA,TRBV2,NA,TRBJ1-4,CASAAFRSSELFF,TGTGCCAGCGCCGCATTTAGAAGTTCAGAACTGTTTTTT
NA,TRBV5-1,NA,TRBJ2-5,CASRGRTDQETQYF,TGCGCCAGCAGGGGTCGGACAGATCAAGAGACCCAGTACTTC
NA,TRBV21-1,NA,TRBJ2-7,CASSTYQTGYLSYEQYF,TGTGCCAGCAGCACTTATCAGACGGGGTACTTGTCCTACGAGCAGTACTTC
once,TRBV5-5,TRBD1,TRBJ1-4,CASSLGDRRNEKLFF,TGTGCCAGCAGCTTGGGGGACAGACGGAATGAAAAACTGTTTTTT
NA,TRBV6-1,NA,TRBJ1-1,CASSGQGNTEAFF,TGTGCCAGCAGTGGGCAGGGAAACACTGAAGCTTTCTTT